A single sample is the source of the 12 T cell receptor beta chains below, sequenced in a study of T cells in Graves' hyperthyroidism and ophthalmopathy. RNA transcripts provided the source from which TCR beta CDR3 regions were amplified. Using the HTBI primer set, a first-round RT-PCR was run on the TCR CDR3. In TCRdb, the multiplex PCR reads were re-called with MiXCR into one record per CDR3 protein. The table has some 600,000 distinct CDR3 sequences, over 11% seen once. Material: blood. The receptor source for this set is a woman aged 30 to 39 with Graves' hyperthyroidism that later progressed to Graves' ophthalmopathy.

This clonotype was observed a few times. The chain uses TRBV20-1 and TRBJ2-1; D is perhaps TRBD2 (6 bases). Germline V gene data show CDR1 as DFQATT and CDR2 as SNEGSKA (reference sequence). The CDR3 covers 15 residues. Trimming pared 0 bases from V and 6 bases from J, leaving 15 bases between. This chain's CDR3 is CSARDGNSGPNEQFF. The CDR3 nucleotides are TGCAGTGCTAGAGATGGTAATAGCGGCCCCAATGAGCAGTTCTTC.

This clonotype was counted many times. The gene calls are TRBV7-2 and TRBJ1-5, with 7 positions matching TRBD1. V lost 5 bases, J lost 7 bases, and 11 bases stayed unmatched. The CDR3 covers 15 residues. Per the germline V gene, CDR1 is SGHTA and CDR2 is FQGNSA. The CDR3 DNA reads TGTGCCAGCAGCCCAGGGGGGCGGGTAAGCCAGCCCCAGCATTTT. Amino acids: CASSPGGRVSQPQHF.

This chain connects TRBV20-1 to TRBJ1-2; D is unclear. The CDR3 runs to 16 residues. The V end was cut by 0 bases, the J end by 3 bases, with 17 bases between. The germline V gene encodes CDR1 DFQATT and CDR2 SNEGSKA (reference sequence). As DNA, the CDR3 is TGCAGTGCTAGAGATCATCAGAGAGCCTTATACTATGGCTACACCTTC. This encodes CSARDHQRALYYGYTF.

This clonotype was found a few times. This chain joins TRBV19 and TRBJ2-4; TRBD2 might be the D (6 bases). Germline V gene sequence: CDR1 LNHDA, CDR2 SQIVND (reference sequence). CDR3 length: 17 residues. The V and J ends lost 3 bases and 0 bases respectively, with 15 bases between them. The CDR3 nucleotides are TGTGCCAGTAGTATGCGGGACTCCCCGAGAGCCAAAAACATTCAGTACTTC. Protein product: CASSMRDSPRAKNIQYF.

The V call is TRBV6-2 or TRBV6-3, the J call TRBJ2-7; D is possibly TRBD1 or TRBD2 (5 bases each). The CDR3 loop spans 16 amino acids. The V and J ends lost 7 bases and 1 base respectively, with 20 bases between them. CDR1 is MNHEY and CDR2 is SVGEGT in the germline V gene. The CDR3 spells CASNEGRGRGSYEQYF. The CDR3 bases are TGTGCCAGCAACGAGGGACGGGGAAGAGGGTCCTACGAGCAGTACTTC.

This clonotype was counted ten times or more. The chain employs TRBV7-2 and TRBJ2-2; D possibly corresponds to TRBD1 (7 bases). Per the germline V gene, CDR1 is SGHTA and CDR2 is FQGNSA. This CDR3 region has 14 residues. The germline V and J ends were trimmed by 5 bases and 3 bases, with 10 bases remaining between them. CDR3 sequence reads: CASSPRGDTGELFF. The CDR3 nucleotides are TGTGCCAGCAGCCCCAGGGGGGACACCGGGGAGCTGTTTTTT.

This clonotype was detected ten times or more. The chain links TRBV6-1 to TRBJ2-7, with TRBD1 matching 7 bases. J lost 1 base, V lost 5 bases, and 11 bases had no gene match. Germline CDR1 and CDR2: MNHNS and SASEGT. This CDR3 is 16 amino acids long. CDR3: CASSPGQDPISYEQYF. CDR3 DNA: TGTGCCAGCAGTCCCGGACAGGACCCAATTTCCTACGAGCAGTACTTC.

This clonotype was observed at least ten times. V and J are TRBV7-9 and TRBJ2-1; 7 bases are a match to TRBD1. Germline V gene lookup returns CDR1 SEHNR and CDR2 FQNEAQ (reference sequence). CDR3 length equals 15 residues. The V and J ends lost 8 bases and 1 base, in that order; junction bases with no gene match: 8. The CDR3 DNA reads TGTGCCAGCGAGGGGGCCCTTGTATCCTACAATGAGCAGTTCTTC. This encodes CASEGALVSYNEQFF.

This clonotype was picked up many times. The rearrangement links TRBV11-2 to TRBJ2-2; no firm D call. This CDR3 is built from 16 residues. V was shortened by 4 bases and J by 1 base, with 13 bases between the two germline ends. Germline V gene lookup returns CDR1 SGHAT and CDR2 FQNNGV. The CDR3 here is CASSSLQVENTGELFF. CDR3 DNA: TGTGCCAGCAGCTCTCTCCAGGTGGAGAACACCGGGGAGCTGTTTTTT.

This clonotype came up many times. CDR3 amino acids: CASSLGAGAGNEQFF. CDR3 nucleotide sequence: TGTGCCAGCAGTTTAGGGGCGGGAGCGGGGAATGAGCAGTTCTTC. V usage is TRBV12-3 or TRBV12-4 and J usage is TRBJ2-1; 7 positions match TRBD2. V lost 1 base to trimming and J lost 7 bases; unmatched junction nucleotides: 7. This CDR3 contains 15 residues.

This clonotype was observed many times. At one end the junction does not follow the germline gene, possibly because of a read error. The chain employs TRBV5-5 and TRBJ2-5; 7 bases are a match to TRBD1. The germline CDR1 and CDR2 sequences are SGHKS and YYEKEE (reference sequence). This CDR3 region has 13 residues. The CDR3 sequence is CATSLTGEETQYF. In DNA, the CDR3 is TGTGCCACCAGCCTTACAGGGGAAGAGACCCAGTACTTC. Based on the CDR3 plus reference TRBV5-5 and TRBJ2-5, the full variable domain is DAGVTQSPTHLIKTRGQQVTLRCSPISGHKSVSWYQQVLGQGPQFIFQYYEKEERGRGNFPDRFSARQFPNYSSELNVNALLLGDSALYLCATSLTGEETQYFGPGTRLLVL.

This clonotype was counted at least ten times. This chain connects TRBV11-3 to TRBJ1-6; D might be TRBD1 (5 bases). The CDR3 has 16 residues. The germline V and J ends were trimmed by 0 bases and 7 bases, with 13 bases remaining between them. Germline lookup yields CDR1 SGHNT and CDR2 YENEEA. CDR3 loop: CASSLEGTAANSPLHF. In DNA, the CDR3 is TGTGCCAGCAGCTTAGAGGGGACGGCCGCCAATTCACCCCTCCACTTT.